These 19 T cell receptor beta chains were all obtained from the same sample, sequenced in a study of blood T cell repertoires in COVID-19. Sequenced by immunoSEQ multiplex PCR; TCRdb stores in-frame clones only, minus some. The data show some 150,000 clones, more than 80% seen once. Material: peripheral blood. These receptors came from an older man with acute or convalescent COVID-19.

The chain joins TRBV24-1 to TRBJ2-3; 8 nucleotides agree with TRBD2. Trimming took 0 bases from V and 4 from J; bases not matched to a gene: 17. This CDR3 contains 20 residues. Germline V gives CDR1 KGHDR, CDR2 SFDVKD. The DNA for the CDR3 is TGTGCCACCAGTGATTTGCCCCTCCGGGATGAGCGGGAGCTTCCAGATACGCAGTATTTT. Translated: CATSDLPLRDERELPDTQYF.

This chain links TRBV5-1 with TRBJ1-1, with D hard to call. Germline lookup yields CDR1 SGHRS and CDR2 YFSETQ. V shed 3 bases and J shed 3 bases, with 12 bases lying between them. This CDR3 contains 14 residues. CDR3 DNA sequence: TGCGCCAGCAGCTCATCGACATTATACACTGAAGCTTTCTTT. The encoded protein is CASSSSTLYTEAFF.

This clone was recorded a few times. The CDR3 DNA sequence: TGTGCCAGCAGTGGAGGGCAGGCCTACGAGCAGTACTTC. This sequence encodes CASSGGQAYEQYF. This chain links TRBV2 with TRBJ2-7, with a weak D call TRBD2 (5 bases). Germline V CDR1 and CDR2: SNHLY, FYNNEI. The CDR3 is 13 amino acids. Between the trimmed V and J ends, which lost 4 bases and 2 bases, there was a span of 9 bases. The whole variable domain, filled in from reference TRBV2 and TRBJ2-7, reads EPEVTQTPSHQVTQMGQEVILRCVPISNHLYFYWYRQILGQKVEFLVSFYNNEISEKSEIFDDQFSVERPDGSNFTLKIRSTKLEDSAMYFCASSGGQAYEQYFGPGTRLTVT.

V is TRBV6-5 and J is TRBJ2-3; 8 bases are shared with TRBD1. Germline V CDR1 and CDR2: MNHEY, SVGAGI. J gave up 4 bases and V 2 bases, and 8 bases lay outside the gene matches. This CDR3 region has 16 residues. The CDR3 loop reads CASSYRRTGSPDTQYF. CDR3 DNA sequence: TGTGCCAGCAGTTACCGGCGGACAGGGTCCCCAGATACGCAGTATTTT.

The gene calls are TRBV5-1 and TRBJ2-5, with TRBD2 as a possible D gene (6 bases). The germline gives CDR1 SGHRS, CDR2 YFSETQ. This CDR3 contains 15 residues. V was clipped by 1 base and J by 4 bases, with 14 bases between them. The CDR3 here is CASSLNTPEGETQYF. The CDR3 DNA sequence: TGCGCCAGCAGCTTGAACACACCGGAGGGAGAGACCCAGTACTTC.

The chain carries TRBV2 and TRBJ2-1; a weak D match, TRBD2 (5 bases). Trimming stripped 8 bases from V and 8 bases from J, with 13 bases between. Germline V gives CDR1 SNHLY, CDR2 FYNNEI. This CDR3 has 12 amino acids. For the CDR3, the DNA is TGTGCCAGCGGTGGACTGAGCCATGAGCAGTTCTTC. It specifies CASGGLSHEQFF.

The chain joins TRBV28 to TRBJ1-3; D possibly corresponds to TRBD1 (5 bases). Trimming took off 10 bases at V and 0 bases at J, with 16 bases between the two ends. The CDR3 extends over 15 amino acids. Germline CDR1 reads MDHEN; CDR2 reads SYDVKM. The CDR3 is CATAGTDRSGNTIYF. The CDR3 nucleotides are TGTGCCACCGCCGGGACTGACCGCTCTGGAAACACCATATATTTT.

This clone has only one observation. J is TRBJ2-1 and V is TRBV6-5, with 9 bases that match TRBD2. V was pared by 6 bases and J by 2 bases, with 5 bases of the junction left unmatched. Germline loops: CDR1 MNHEY, CDR2 SVGAGI. CDR3 length equals 15 residues. CDR3 in DNA: TGTGCCAGCAGAAAACTAGCGGGCACCTACAATGAGCAGTTCTTC. Amino acids: CASRKLAGTYNEQFF.

This rearrangement joins TRBV6-5 to TRBJ2-3; TRBD2 is a possible D gene (6 bases). This CDR3 has 14 residues. Germline CDR1 is MNHEY and CDR2 is SVGAGI. V dropped 6 bases and J dropped 4 bases, with 14 bases sitting between them. CDR3 in amino acids: CASSTPGLPDTQYF. DNA of the CDR3: TGTGCCAGCAGCACGCCGGGACTGCCAGATACGCAGTATTTT.

The chain has TRBV11-3 and TRBJ2-2; no clear D. V lost 6 bases and J 2 bases, leaving 13 bases between the germline ends. This CDR3 spans 15 amino acids. Germline CDR1 is SGHNT and CDR2 is YENEEA. The CDR3 region is CASSISHTNTGELFF. The CDR3 nucleotides read TGTGCCAGCAGTATCTCACACACCAACACCGGGGAGCTGTTTTTT.

The V gene is TRBV2, the J gene TRBJ1-2; D is uncertain. The CDR3 runs to 12 residues. Germline CDR1 SNHLY, CDR2 FYNNEI. V was trimmed by 7 bases and J by 5 bases, leaving 11 bases between them. CDR3 amino acids: CASISTGYGYTF. The DNA of the CDR3 is TGTGCCAGCATCTCAACGGGTTATGGCTACACCTTC. Supplemented by reference TRBV2 and TRBJ1-2, the full variable domain reads EPEVTQTPSHQVTQMGQEVILRCVPISNHLYFYWYRQILGQKVEFLVSFYNNEISEKSEIFDDQFSVERPDGSNFTLKIRSTKLEDSAMYFCASISTGYGYTFGSGTRLTVV.

The chain couples TRBV7-8 to TRBJ1-3; no reliable D call. CDR3 size: 16 residues. Per germline, CDR1 SGHVS and CDR2 FQNEAQ. V was shortened by 5 bases and J by 4 bases, with 18 bases between the two germline ends. The CDR3 region has the DNA TGTGCCAGCAGCCTAGGGAGAGGCCGGTCCGGAAACACCATATATTTT. This translates into CASSLGRGRSGNTIYF.

The chain employs TRBV6-5 and TRBJ1-1, with D maybe TRBD1 (5 bases). This CDR3 contains 14 residues. Trimming took 6 bases from V and 0 from J, leaving 11 bases between them. Per the germline V gene, CDR1 is MNHEY and CDR2 is SVGAGI. The DNA for the CDR3 is TGTGCCAGCAGGTGGCAGGGCATGAACACTGAAGCTTTCTTT. It encodes CASRWQGMNTEAFF.

The gene calls are TRBV5-1 and TRBJ2-1; a weak D match, TRBD2 (5 bases). The V end lost 0 bases, the J end lost 9 bases, and 13 bases lay between the germline ends. Germline CDR1 SGHRS, CDR2 YFSETQ. The CDR3 is made up of 14 amino acids. The CDR3 spells CASSLEASPSEQFF. CDR3 nucleotide sequence: TGCGCCAGCAGCTTGGAAGCTAGCCCCAGTGAGCAGTTCTTC.

The chain uses TRBV7-2 and TRBJ1-5; 10 bases line up with TRBD1. CDR1 and CDR2 from the germline V gene are SGHTA and FQGNSA. This CDR3 region has 18 residues. J was trimmed by 7 bases and V by 2 bases; bases with no gene match: 14. CDR3 DNA: TGTGCCAGCAGCTTACGTTCACCGGGACAGGGGAGAGGACAGCCCCAGCATTTT. Translated: CASSLRSPGQGRGQPQHF. Together with reference TRBV7-2 and TRBJ1-5, the CDR3 gives the full variable domain: GAGVSQSPSNKVTEKGKDVELRCDPISGHTALYWYRQSLGQGLEFLIYFQGNSAPDKSGLPSDRFSAERTGGSVSTLTIQRTQQEDSAVYLCASSLRSPGQGRGQPQHFGDGTRLSIL.

The chain is built from TRBV10-2 and TRBJ1-4; no definite D call. Trimming took off 0 bases at V and 4 bases at J, with 9 bases between the two ends. Looked up from germline, CDR1 is WSHSY and CDR2 is SAAADI. The CDR3 sequence is 15 residues long. CDR3 nucleotide sequence: TGCGCCAGCAGTGAGTCGTACAGTTATAATGAAAAACTGTTTTTT. Translation gives CASSESYSYNEKLFF.

The V gene is TRBV4-1, the J gene TRBJ2-6; a weak D match, TRBD1 (6 bases). The CDR3 is made up of 17 amino acids. Germline-derived CDR1 and CDR2 are MGHRA and YSYEKL. The V end was cut by 2 bases, the J end by 0 bases, with 11 bases between. The CDR3 DNA reads as TGCGCCAGCAGCCAACAGGACAGCCCCTCTGGGGCCAACGTCCTGACTTTC. This sequence encodes CASSQQDSPSGANVLTF.

This clone was picked up one time. The CDR3: CASSLGPSGAWSSYEQYF. The CDR3 coding sequence is TGCGCCAGCAGCTTGGGTCCTAGCGGGGCCTGGAGCTCCTACGAGCAGTACTTC. The chain employs TRBV5-1 and TRBJ2-7, with TRBD2 matching 9 bases. Germline values: CDR1 SGHRS, CDR2 YFSETQ. This CDR3 contains 18 residues. Trimming at V came to 0 bases and at J to 0 bases, leaving 10 bases not matched to a gene.

The chain links TRBV5-1 to TRBJ2-3; 7 bases map to TRBD2. Germline values: CDR1 SGHRS, CDR2 YFSETQ. CDR3 size: 15 residues. V lost 5 bases, J lost 2 bases, and 8 bases stayed unmatched. CDR3 DNA: TGCGCCAGCAGGGCTGCAGGGAGGGCCACAGATACGCAGTATTTT. It is translated as CASRAAGRATDTQYF.